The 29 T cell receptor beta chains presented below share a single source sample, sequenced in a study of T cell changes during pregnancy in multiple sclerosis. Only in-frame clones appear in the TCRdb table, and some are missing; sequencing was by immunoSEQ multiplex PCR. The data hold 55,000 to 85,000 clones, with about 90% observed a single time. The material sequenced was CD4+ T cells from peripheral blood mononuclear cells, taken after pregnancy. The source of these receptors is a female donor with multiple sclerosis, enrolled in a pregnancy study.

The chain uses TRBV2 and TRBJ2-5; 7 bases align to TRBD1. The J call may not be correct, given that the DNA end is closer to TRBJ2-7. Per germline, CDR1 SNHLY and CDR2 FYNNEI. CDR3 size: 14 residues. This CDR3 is CASSPDRASYEQYF. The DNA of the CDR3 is TGTGCCAGCAGTCCAGACAGGGCTTCCTACGAGCAGTACTTC.

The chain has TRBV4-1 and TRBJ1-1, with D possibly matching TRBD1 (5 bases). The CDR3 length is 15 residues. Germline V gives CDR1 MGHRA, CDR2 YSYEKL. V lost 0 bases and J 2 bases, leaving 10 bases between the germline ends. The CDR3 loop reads CASSQDRGGNTEAFF. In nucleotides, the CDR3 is TGCGCCAGCAGCCAAGATCGGGGGGGAAACACTGAAGCTTTCTTT.

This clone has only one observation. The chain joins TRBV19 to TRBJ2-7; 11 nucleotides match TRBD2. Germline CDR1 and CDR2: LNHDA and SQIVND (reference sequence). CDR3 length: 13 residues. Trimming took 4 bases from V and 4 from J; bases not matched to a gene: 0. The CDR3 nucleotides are TGTGCCAGTAGTAGACTAGCGGGGTACGAGCAGTACTTC. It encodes CASSRLAGYEQYF.

The CDR3 is CATSTSGVPGELFF. The DNA of the CDR3 is TGTGCCACCTCGACTAGCGGGGTGCCAGGGGAGCTGTTTTTT. The chain combines TRBV6-5 with TRBJ2-2; 11 bases are a match to TRBD2. Germline CDR1 reads MNHEY; CDR2 reads SVGAGI. J lost 8 bases, V lost 10 bases, and 9 bases had no gene match. This CDR3 comprises 14 residues.

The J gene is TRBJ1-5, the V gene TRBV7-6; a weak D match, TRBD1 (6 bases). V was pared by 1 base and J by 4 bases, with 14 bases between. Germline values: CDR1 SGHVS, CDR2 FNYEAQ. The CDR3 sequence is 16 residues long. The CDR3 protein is CASSLGLAGVNQPQHF. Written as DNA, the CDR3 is TGTGCCAGCAGCTTAGGGTTGGCAGGGGTTAATCAGCCCCAGCATTTT.

CDR3 nucleotide sequence: TGTGCCAGCAGTTCGCCGGGACTAGCGGGGGGCACAGATACGCAGTATTTT. Protein: CASSSPGLAGGTDTQYF. The chain uses TRBV27 and TRBJ2-3; 14 bases agree with TRBD2. V was pared by 4 bases and J by 1 base, with 4 bases of the junction left unmatched. CDR1 is MNHEY and CDR2 is SMNVEV in the germline V gene (reference sequence). The CDR3 spans 17 residues.

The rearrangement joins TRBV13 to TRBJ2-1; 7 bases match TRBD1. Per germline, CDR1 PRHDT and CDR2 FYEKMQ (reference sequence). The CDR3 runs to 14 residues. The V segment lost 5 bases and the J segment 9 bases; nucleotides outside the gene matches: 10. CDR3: CASSRLDRVGEQFF. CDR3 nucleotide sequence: TGTGCCAGCAGCCGACTCGACAGGGTCGGTGAGCAGTTCTTC. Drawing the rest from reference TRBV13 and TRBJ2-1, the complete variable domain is AAGVIQSPRHLIKEKRETATLKCYPIPRHDTVYWYQQGPGQDPQFLISFYEKMQSDKGSIPDRFSAQQFSDYHSELNMSSLELGDSALYFCASSRLDRVGEQFFGPGTRLTVL.

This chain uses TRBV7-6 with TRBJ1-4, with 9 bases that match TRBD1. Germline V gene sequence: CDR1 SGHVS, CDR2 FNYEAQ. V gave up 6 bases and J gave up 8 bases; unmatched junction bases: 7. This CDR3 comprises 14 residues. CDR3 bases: TGTGCCAGCAGTTCTACCACAGGGGGCGAAAAACTGTTTTTT. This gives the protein CASSSTTGGEKLFF.

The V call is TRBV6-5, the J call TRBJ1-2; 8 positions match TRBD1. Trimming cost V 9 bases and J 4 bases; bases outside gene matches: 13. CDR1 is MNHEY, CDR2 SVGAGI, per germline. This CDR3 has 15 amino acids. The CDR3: CASRAGTGLLYGYTF. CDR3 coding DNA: TGTGCCAGTCGAGCCGGGACAGGTCTACTCTATGGCTACACCTTC.

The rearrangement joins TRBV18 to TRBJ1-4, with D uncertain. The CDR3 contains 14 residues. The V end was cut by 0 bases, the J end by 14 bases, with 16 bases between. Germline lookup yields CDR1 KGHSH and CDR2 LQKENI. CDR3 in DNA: TGTGCCAGCTCACCACCCGTGAGAACGCATGTCCTGTTTTTT. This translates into CASSPPVRTHVLFF.

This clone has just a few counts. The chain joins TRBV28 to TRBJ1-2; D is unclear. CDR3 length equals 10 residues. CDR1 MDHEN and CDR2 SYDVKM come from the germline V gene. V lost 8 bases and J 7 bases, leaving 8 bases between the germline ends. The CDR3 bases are TGTGCCAGCGGAGTGAGTGGCTACACCTTC. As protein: CASGVSGYTF.

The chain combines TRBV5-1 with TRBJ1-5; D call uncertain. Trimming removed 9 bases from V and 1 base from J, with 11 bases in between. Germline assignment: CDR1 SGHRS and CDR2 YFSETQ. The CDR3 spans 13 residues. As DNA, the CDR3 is TGCGCCACCTCCAGGATCAGCAATCAGCCCCAGCATTTT. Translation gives CATSRISNQPQHF.

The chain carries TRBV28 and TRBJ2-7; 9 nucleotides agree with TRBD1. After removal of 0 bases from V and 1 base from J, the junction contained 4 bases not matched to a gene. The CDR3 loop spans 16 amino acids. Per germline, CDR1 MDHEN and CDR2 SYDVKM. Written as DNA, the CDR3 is TGTGCCAGCAGTTTATGGGACAGGGGCCCATCCTACGAGCAGTACTTC. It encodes CASSLWDRGPSYEQYF.

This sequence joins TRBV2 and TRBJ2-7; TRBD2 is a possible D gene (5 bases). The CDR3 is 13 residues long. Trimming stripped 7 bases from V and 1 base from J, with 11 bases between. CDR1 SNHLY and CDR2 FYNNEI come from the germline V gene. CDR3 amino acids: CASIRDSSYEQYF. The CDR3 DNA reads TGTGCCAGCATCCGGGATAGTTCCTACGAGCAGTACTTC.

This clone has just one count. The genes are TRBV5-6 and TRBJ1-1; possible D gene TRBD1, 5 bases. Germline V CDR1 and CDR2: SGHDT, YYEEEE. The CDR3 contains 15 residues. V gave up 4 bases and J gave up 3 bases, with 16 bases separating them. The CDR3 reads CASSGQTGGDTEAFF. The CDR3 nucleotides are TGTGCCAGCAGCGGACAAACAGGTGGCGACACTGAAGCTTTCTTT. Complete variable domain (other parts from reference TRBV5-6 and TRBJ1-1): DAGVTQSPTHLIKTRGQQVTLRCSPKSGHDTVSWYQQALGQGPQFIFQYYEEEERQRGNFPDRFSGHQFPNYSSELNVNALLLGDSALYLCASSGQTGGDTEAFFGQGTRLTVV.

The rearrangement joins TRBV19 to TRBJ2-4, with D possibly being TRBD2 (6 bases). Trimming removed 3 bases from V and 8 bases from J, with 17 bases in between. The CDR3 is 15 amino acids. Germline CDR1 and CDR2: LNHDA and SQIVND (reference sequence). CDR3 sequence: CASSMEGRPVDIQYF. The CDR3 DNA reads TGTGCCAGTAGTATGGAGGGCCGCCCGGTTGACATTCAGTACTTC.

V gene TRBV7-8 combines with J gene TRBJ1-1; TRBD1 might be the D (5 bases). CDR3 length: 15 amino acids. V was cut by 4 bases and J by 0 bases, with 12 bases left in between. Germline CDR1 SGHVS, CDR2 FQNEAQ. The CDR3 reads CASSSSRVLNTEAFF. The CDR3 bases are TGTGCCAGCAGCTCCTCCAGGGTCCTGAACACTGAAGCTTTCTTT.

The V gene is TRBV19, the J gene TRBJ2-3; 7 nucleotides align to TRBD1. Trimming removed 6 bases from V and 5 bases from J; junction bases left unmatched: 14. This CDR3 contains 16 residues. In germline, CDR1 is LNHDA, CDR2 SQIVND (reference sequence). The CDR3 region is CASSRLTGAGGDTQYF. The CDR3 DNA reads TGTGCCAGTAGCCGACTCACAGGGGCTGGGGGAGATACGCAGTATTTT.

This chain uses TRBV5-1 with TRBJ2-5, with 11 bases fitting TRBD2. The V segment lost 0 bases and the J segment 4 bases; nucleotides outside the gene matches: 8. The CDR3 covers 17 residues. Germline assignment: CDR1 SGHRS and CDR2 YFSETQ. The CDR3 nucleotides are TGCGCCAGCAGCTTGGCCCGCCTAGCGGGAGGATCAGAGACCCAGTACTTC. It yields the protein CASSLARLAGGSETQYF.

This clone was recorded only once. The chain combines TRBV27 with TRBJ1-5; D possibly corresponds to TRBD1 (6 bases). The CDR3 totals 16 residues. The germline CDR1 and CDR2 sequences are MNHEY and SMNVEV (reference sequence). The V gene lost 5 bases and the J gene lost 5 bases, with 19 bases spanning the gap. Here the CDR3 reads CASSRTQDRFHQPQHF. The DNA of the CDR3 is TGTGCCAGCAGTCGCACACAAGACAGGTTCCATCAGCCCCAGCATTTT.

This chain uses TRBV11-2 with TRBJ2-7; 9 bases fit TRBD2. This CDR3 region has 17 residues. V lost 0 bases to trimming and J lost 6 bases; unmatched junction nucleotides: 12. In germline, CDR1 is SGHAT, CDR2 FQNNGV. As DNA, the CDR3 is TGTGCCAGCAGCTTAGATACAAATAGCGGGAGCAGGATCGAGCAGTACTTC. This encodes CASSLDTNSGSRIEQYF.

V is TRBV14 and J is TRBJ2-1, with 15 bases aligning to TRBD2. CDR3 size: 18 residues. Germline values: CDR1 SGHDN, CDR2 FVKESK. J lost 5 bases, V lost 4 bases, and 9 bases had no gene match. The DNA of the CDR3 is TGTGCCAGCAGCCGGACTAGCGGGAGGGCCTATGCGGACAATGAGCAGTTCTTC. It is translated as CASSRTSGRAYADNEQFF.

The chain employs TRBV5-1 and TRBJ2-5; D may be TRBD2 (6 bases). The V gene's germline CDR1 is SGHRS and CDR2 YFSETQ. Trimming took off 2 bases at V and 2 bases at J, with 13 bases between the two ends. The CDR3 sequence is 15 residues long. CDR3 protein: CASSLWGTGQETQYF. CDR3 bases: TGCGCCAGCAGCTTATGGGGGACTGGGCAAGAGACCCAGTACTTC.

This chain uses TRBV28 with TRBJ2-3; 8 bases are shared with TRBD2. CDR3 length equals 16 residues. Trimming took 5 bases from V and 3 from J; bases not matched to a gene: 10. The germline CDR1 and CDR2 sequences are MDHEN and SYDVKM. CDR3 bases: TGTGCCAGCAGTGGGAGCGGGAGCTTCTTGACAGATACGCAGTATTTT. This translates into CASSGSGSFLTDTQYF. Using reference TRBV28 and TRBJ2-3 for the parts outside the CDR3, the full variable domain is DVKVTQSSRYLVKRTGEKVFLECVQDMDHENMFWYRQDPGLGLRLIYFSYDVKMKEKGDIPEGYSVSREKKERFSLILESASTNQTSMYLCASSGSGSFLTDTQYFGPGTRLTVL.

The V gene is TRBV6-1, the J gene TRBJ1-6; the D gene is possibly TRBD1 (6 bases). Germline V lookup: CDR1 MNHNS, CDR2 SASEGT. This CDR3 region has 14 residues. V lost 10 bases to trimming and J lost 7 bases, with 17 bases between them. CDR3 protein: CATTQTGLNSPLHF. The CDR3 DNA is TGTGCCACCACCCAGACAGGCTTAAATTCACCCCTCCACTTT.

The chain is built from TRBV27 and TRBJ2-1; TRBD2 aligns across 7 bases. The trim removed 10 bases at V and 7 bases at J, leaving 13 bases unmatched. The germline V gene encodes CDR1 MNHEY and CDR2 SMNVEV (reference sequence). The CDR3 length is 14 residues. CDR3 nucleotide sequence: TGTGCCATCCACCTTGGGGCGGGAGATAATGAGCAGTTCTTC. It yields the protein CAIHLGAGDNEQFF.

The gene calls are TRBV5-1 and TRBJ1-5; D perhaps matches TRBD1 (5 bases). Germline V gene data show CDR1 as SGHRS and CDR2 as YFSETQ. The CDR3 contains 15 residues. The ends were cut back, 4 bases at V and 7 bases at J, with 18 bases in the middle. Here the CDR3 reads CASSLQTGQGQPQHF. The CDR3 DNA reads TGCGCCAGCAGCCTTCAAACCGGACAAGGACAGCCCCAGCATTTT.

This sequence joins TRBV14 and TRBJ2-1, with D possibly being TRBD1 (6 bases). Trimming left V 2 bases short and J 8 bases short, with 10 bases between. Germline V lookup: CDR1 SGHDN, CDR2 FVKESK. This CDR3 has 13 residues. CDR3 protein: CASSQTGTDEQFF. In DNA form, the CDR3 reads TGTGCCAGCAGCCAAACAGGGACGGATGAGCAGTTCTTC.

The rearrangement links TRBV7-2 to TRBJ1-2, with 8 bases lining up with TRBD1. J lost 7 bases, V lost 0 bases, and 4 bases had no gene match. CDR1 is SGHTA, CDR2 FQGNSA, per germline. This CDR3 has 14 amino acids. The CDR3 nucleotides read TGTGCCAGCAGCTTAGCGGGACAGGATGCTGGCTACACCTTC. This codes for CASSLAGQDAGYTF.